The rows below give T cell receptor beta chains drawn from one sample of a study of T cells in Graves' hyperthyroidism and ophthalmopathy. Each CDR3 protein is one row after TCRdb ran MiXCR on the multiplex PCR reads. The table shows approximately 620,000 distinct CDR3 sequences, with about 14% occurring only once. Sequencing used blood. The source is a woman aged 25 to 39 with Graves' hyperthyroidism that later progressed to Graves' ophthalmopathy. The CDR3 runs from the conserved cysteine through the conserved F or W. A D gene is named only where the DNA matches it firmly. Clone size is given for some rows only: seen once, a few or many times, or a class if the clone is expanded.

d_gene,v_gene,abundance,len,j_gene,CDR3aa,CDR3nt
NA,TRBV18,many,16,TRBJ2-5,CASSPEASLWGETQYF,TGTGCCAGCTCACCAGAAGCTAGCCTATGGGGTGAGACCCAGTACTTC
TRBD1,TRBV19,few,13,TRBJ2-7,CASSIRGYDEQYF,TGTGCCAGTAGTATCAGGGGGTACGACGAGCAGTACTTC
TRBD2,TRBV9,many,18,TRBJ2-7,CASSRRGLAGGTSYEQYF,TGTGCCAGCAGCCGTCGCGGACTAGCGGGAGGGACCTCCTACGAGCAGTACTTC
NA,TRBV29-1,many,11,TRBJ1-1,CSVERWTEAFF,TGCAGCGTTGAAAGGTGGACTGAAGCTTTCTTT
TRBD2,TRBV27,NA,14,TRBJ2-7,CASSPAGRANEQYF,TGTGCCAGCAGTCCGGCCGGGAGGGCAAACGAGCAGTACTTC
NA,TRBV5-1,many,14,TRBJ2-1,CASSSYNPYNEQFF,TGCGCCAGCAGCTCGTACAACCCCTACAATGAGCAGTTCTTC
TRBD1,TRBV7-3,many,13,TRBJ2-5,CASSEQGLETQYF,TGTGCCAGCAGCGAACAGGGGTTAGAGACCCAGTACTTC
NA,TRBV11-3,many,13,TRBJ1-2,CASSLASDYGYTF,TGTGCCAGCAGCTTAGCCAGTGACTATGGCTACACCTTC
NA,TRBV4-1,NA,13,TRBJ2-7,CASSQPMVYEQYF,TGCGCCAGCAGCCAACCGATGGTCTACGAGCAGTACTTC
NA,TRBV6-1,many,15,TRBJ1-5,CASSYTTGSNQPQHF,TGTGCCAGCAGTTATACGACGGGTAGCAATCAGCCCCAGCATTTT
NA,TRBV11-3,many,16,TRBJ2-1,CASSPRTDYNYNEQFF,TGTGCCAGCAGCCCCCGGACGGACTACAACTACAATGAGCAGTTCTTC
NA,TRBV20-1,many,15,TRBJ2-1,CSAPPGSAHYNEQFF,TGCAGTGCGCCCCCGGGGAGCGCACACTACAATGAGCAGTTCTTC
NA,TRBV7-9,many,14,TRBJ2-2,CATSGEADTGELFF,TGTGCCACCTCCGGCGAGGCCGACACCGGGGAGCTGTTTTTT
NA,TRBV7-2,NA,16,TRBJ2-4,CASSLGGNLAKNIQYF,TGTGCCAGCAGCTTAGGGGGGAACTTAGCCAAAAACATTCAGTACTTC
NA,TRBV5-1,NA,14,TRBJ2-7,CASSSDSTSYEQYF,TGCGCCAGCAGCTCAGACAGCACCTCCTACGAGCAGTACTTC
TRBD1,TRBV27,many,17,TRBJ1-1,CASSLVQGGERNTEAFF,TGTGCCAGCAGTCTCGTCCAGGGGGGCGAAAGGAACACTGAAGCTTTCTTT
NA,TRBV20-1,few,13,TRBJ2-5,CSATETLGATQYF,TGCAGTGCTACAGAGACTCTGGGCGCAACCCAGTACTTC
NA,TRBV28,few,13,TRBJ1-1,CASITDLNTEAFF,TGTGCCAGCATCACTGACTTGAACACTGAAGCTTTCTTT
NA,TRBV5-1,many,15,TRBJ1-5,CASSPGTGVNQPQHF,TGCGCCAGCAGCCCCGGAACCGGGGTGAATCAGCCCCAGCATTTT
NA,TRBV11-3,many,14,TRBJ1-1,CASSAANLGGKAFF,TGTGCCAGCAGCGCTGCCAACCTCGGGGGAAAAGCTTTCTTT
TRBD1,TRBV10-3,NA,13,TRBJ2-7,CAITETGLHEQYF,TGTGCCATCACGGAGACAGGGTTGCACGAGCAGTACTTC
NA,TRBV3-1,many,14,TRBJ2-7,CASSLQENSYEQYF,TGTGCCAGCAGTCTACAGGAGAACTCCTACGAGCAGTACTTC
NA,TRBV4-1,few,14,TRBJ2-1,CASSRESSYNEQFF,TGCGCCAGCAGTCGGGAGAGCTCCTACAATGAGCAGTTCTTC
NA,TRBV6-1,many,15,TRBJ1-4,CASSVDGATNEKLFF,TGTGCCAGCAGTGTAGACGGCGCAACTAATGAAAAACTGTTTTTT